This record looks at one T cell receptor beta chain sequence and its context. Per germline, CDR1 LNHDA and CDR2 SQIVND (reference sequence). Trimming pared 5 bases from V and 3 bases from J, leaving 5 bases between. This CDR3 contains 11 residues. These data belong to a study of T cell changes during pregnancy in multiple sclerosis. Sequencing was performed with immunoSEQ multiplex PCR; in TCRdb, only in-frame clones are kept and a portion is missing. The data contain fewer than 50,000 clones, more than 85% of them seen just once; the ten biggest clones take up roughly 5%. This TCR derives from a female donor with multiple sclerosis, enrolled in a pregnancy study. V and J are TRBV19 and TRBJ2-7; D gene ambiguous. Specimen: CD8+ T cells from peripheral blood mononuclear cells, collected in the third trimester of pregnancy. The CDR3 nucleotides read TGTGCCAGTAGTTACGGCTACGAGCAGTACTTC. It yields the protein CASSYGYEQYF.